This T cell receptor (beta chain) was obtained from a study of cytomegalovirus exposure and HLA in healthy donors. Regarding the study as a whole: Information on immune exposure was restricted to one variable (CMV serostatus).

For this clone: Its target is unknown.

Use of 60 Vbeta and 13 Jbeta primers characterized the PCR. Clones were sequenced by immunoSEQ multiplex PCR, and TCRdb holds only the in-frame ones, with some missing. The table lists 160,000 or so clones, about 80% of them singletons. CDR1 is SGDLS, CDR2 YYNGEE, per germline. This CDR3 is 15 amino acids long. The V and J ends lost 3 bases and 2 bases, in that order; junction bases with no gene match: 4. The receptor was derived from a man under 40 in good health and CMV-seronegative. Sequencing was carried out using PBMCs. The rearrangement joins TRBV9 to TRBJ2-1, with 8 bases fitting TRBD1. The CDR3 bases are TGTGCCAGCAGCGAGACAGGGGCCCCCTACAATGAGCAGTTCTTC. Translated: CASSETGAPYNEQFF.